This T cell receptor (beta chain) came from a study of shared clonotypes between healthy human individuals. The ends were cut back, 5 bases at V and 2 bases at J, with 7 bases in the middle. Looked up from germline, CDR1 is SEHNR and CDR2 is FQNEAQ (reference sequence). The CDR3 has 12 residues. Deep-level settings were used for running the assay. Sequenced by immunoSEQ multiplex PCR; TCRdb stores in-frame clones only, minus some. The sample includes about 2.3 million clones, under 95% of them seen just once. In its sample, this clone was seen once. Within the sample, other DNA sequences also encode this same CDR3.

This TCR came from a man aged 18 to 30 in good health. Some clones in this sample may be carry-over from other donors' samples. The rearrangement joins TRBV7-9 to TRBJ2-7, with D unclear. The sequencing sample was made of naive CD4+ T cells from PBMCs. The sample's subset: CD45RA+ positively selected. CDR3 DNA: TGTGCCAGCAGCCGTATCCCCTACGAGCAGTACTTC. Protein sequence: CASSRIPYEQYF.